The clone carrying this T cell receptor (beta chain) was counted many times. Its cognate antigen is unknown. This sample is part of a study of breast tumors, draining lymph nodes, adjacent tissues. The CDR3 is 13 amino acids. V lost 8 bases to trimming and J lost 4 bases; unmatched junction nucleotides: 7. Looked up from germline, CDR1 is MNHEY and CDR2 is SVGAGI. Study outcomes and limitations: Tumors had less TCR diversity than lymph nodes, more than nontumor tissue.

TCRdb recomputed calls from the multiplex PCR reads with MiXCR, one row per CDR3 protein. This table has over 60,000 distinct CDR3 sequences, roughly 50% appearing once. The chain couples TRBV6-5 to TRBJ1-2; 7 bases align to TRBD1. The material sequenced was breast tumor tissue. The clonotype comes from a female donor with breast cancer. Some clones in this sample may be carry-over from other donors' samples. CDR3 residues: CASSPGGGYGYTF. CDR3 DNA sequence: TGTGCCAGCTCTCCAGGGGGGGGCTATGGCTACACCTTC.